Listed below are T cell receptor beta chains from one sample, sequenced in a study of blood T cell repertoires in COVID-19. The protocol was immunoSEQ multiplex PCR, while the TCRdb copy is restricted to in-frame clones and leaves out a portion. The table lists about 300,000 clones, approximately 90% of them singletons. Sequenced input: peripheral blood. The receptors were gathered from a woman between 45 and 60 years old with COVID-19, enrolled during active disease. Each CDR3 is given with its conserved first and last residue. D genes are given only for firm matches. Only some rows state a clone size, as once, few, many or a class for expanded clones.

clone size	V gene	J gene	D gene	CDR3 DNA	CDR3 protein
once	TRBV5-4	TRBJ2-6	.	TGTGCCAGCAGCTTTCAGGCTGGGGCCAACGTCCTGACTTTC	CASSFQAGANVLTF
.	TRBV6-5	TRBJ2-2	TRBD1	TGTGCCAGCAGGGACAGGGCCACCGGGGAGCTGTTTTTT	CASRDRATGELFF
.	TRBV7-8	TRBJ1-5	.	TGTGCCAGCAGCTTAGGTAGGACAGATAATCAGCCCCAGCATTTT	CASSLGRTDNQPQHF
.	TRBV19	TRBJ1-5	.	TGTGCCAGTAGTACAGTTGGCAATCAGCCCCAGCATTTT	CASSTVGNQPQHF
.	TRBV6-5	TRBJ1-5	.	TGTGCCAGCCAGCCCGAGGGAGGCAATCAGCCCCAGCATTTT	CASQPEGGNQPQHF
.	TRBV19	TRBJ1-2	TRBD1	TGTGCCAGTAGACCGACAGGGGCTCGGGGCTATGGCTACACCTTC	CASRPTGARGYGYTF
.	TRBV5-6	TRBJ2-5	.	TGTGCCAGCAGCTTGGTAGCCGCAAGCGGCCAAGAGACCCAGTACTTC	CASSLVAASGQETQYF
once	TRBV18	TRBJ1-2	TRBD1	TGTGCCAGCTCACCAGTCGCCCCGCAGGGGGTTAACTATGGCTACACCTTC	CASSPVAPQGVNYGYTF
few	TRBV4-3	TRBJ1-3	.	TGCGCCAGCAGCCAGGCCGGGGAAAACACCATATATTTT	CASSQAGENTIYF
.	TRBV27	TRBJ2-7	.	TGTGCCAGCAGTCCGGGAGTCACCTACGAGCAGTACTTC	CASSPGVTYEQYF
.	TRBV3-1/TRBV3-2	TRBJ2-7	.	TGTGCCAGCAGCCAACACAGGGAAGGCTACGAGCAGTACTTC	CASSQHREGYEQYF
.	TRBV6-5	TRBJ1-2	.	TGTGCCAGCAGTAGAGATGGCTACACCTTC	CASSRDGYTF
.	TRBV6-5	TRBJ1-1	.	TGTGCCAGCAGTCCCTCCGGCGGGTCAGGGGCTGAAGCTTTCTTT	CASSPSGGSGAEAFF
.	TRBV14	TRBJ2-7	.	TGTGCCAGCAGCCCCGGGACTTTCTCCTACGAGCAGTACTTC	CASSPGTFSYEQYF
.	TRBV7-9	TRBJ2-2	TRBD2	TGTGCCAGCAGCTCCGGGACTAGCGGGAGGGCCTTGAACACCGGGGAGCTGTTTTTT	CASSSGTSGRALNTGELFF
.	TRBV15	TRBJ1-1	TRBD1	TGTGCCACACAGACAGGGGGCGCTGGGGAAGCTTTCTTT	CATQTGGAGEAFF
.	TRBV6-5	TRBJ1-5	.	TGTGCCAGCAGTTACGGGCGAAATCAGCCCCAGCATTTT	CASSYGRNQPQHF
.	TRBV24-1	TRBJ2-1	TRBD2	TGTGCCACCAGTGATTTTCGGGGACTACTTTTCTTC	CATSDFRGLLFF
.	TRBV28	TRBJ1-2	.	TGTGCCAGCAGTTTATTAGGAGGGATCGCCTATGGCTACACCTTC	CASSLLGGIAYGYTF
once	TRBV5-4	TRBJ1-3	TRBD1	TGTGCCAGCAGCAGCGACTCTCCCGGGACAGTTTCGAGGAACACCATATATTTT	CASSSDSPGTVSRNTIYF
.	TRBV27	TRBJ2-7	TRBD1	TGTGCCAGCAGCCCCGGGACAGCTTCCTACGAGCAGTACTTC	CASSPGTASYEQYF
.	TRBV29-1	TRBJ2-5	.	TGCAGCGTTGAAGGTACCGGGGAGACCCAGTACTTC	CSVEGTGETQYF
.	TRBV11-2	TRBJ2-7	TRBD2	TGTGCCAGCAGGCCCTCTTATAGCGGGAGCTACGAGCAGTACTTC	CASRPSYSGSYEQYF
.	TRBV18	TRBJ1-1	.	TGTGCCAGCTCACCATCGGTCCCAACGAACACTGAAGCTTTCTTT	CASSPSVPTNTEAFF
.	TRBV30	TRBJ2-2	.	TGTGCCTGGAGTCCTGCGGGCGGGATGGCCGGGGAGCTGTTTTTT	CAWSPAGGMAGELFF
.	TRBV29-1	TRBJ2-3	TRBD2	TGCAGCGGCGGACTAGCGGGGGACACAGATACGCAGTATTTT	CSGGLAGDTDTQYF
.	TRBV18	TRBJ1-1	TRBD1	TGTGCCAGCTCACGCGCGACAGGGGGTACTGAAGCTTTCTTT	CASSRATGGTEAFF
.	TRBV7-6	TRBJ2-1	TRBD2	TGTGCCAGCAGCCCATTAGCGGGGGAGCAGTTCTTC	CASSPLAGEQFF
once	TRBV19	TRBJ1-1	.	TGTGCCAGTAGTATAGGACAGCGGAACACTGAAGCTTTCTTT	CASSIGQRNTEAFF
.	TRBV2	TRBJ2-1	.	TGTGCCAGCAGTGTCGGTGGAGTCTCCTACAATGAGCAGTTCTTC	CASSVGGVSYNEQFF
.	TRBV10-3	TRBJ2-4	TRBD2	TGTGCCATCAGTGAGGCGGGAGGGCCACAAAACATTCAGTACTTC	CAISEAGGPQNIQYF
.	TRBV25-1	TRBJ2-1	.	TGTGCCAGCAGCGGGAGCTCCTACAATGAGCAGTTCTTC	CASSGSSYNEQFF
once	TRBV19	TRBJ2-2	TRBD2	TGTGCCAGTAGTAAATATAGCGGGACGAACACCGGGGAGCTGTTTTTT	CASSKYSGTNTGELFF
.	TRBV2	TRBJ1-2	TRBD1	TGTGCCAGCTCCAGGGACAGCTATGGCTACACCTTC	CASSRDSYGYTF
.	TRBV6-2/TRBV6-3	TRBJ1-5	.	TGTGCCAGCAGCGCACGCGCGGGGGGTAATCAGCCCCAGCATTTT	CASSARAGGNQPQHF
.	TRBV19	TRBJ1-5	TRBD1	TGTGCCAGTAGTATTAGCGGGACAGGGGTCAATCAGCCCCAGCATTTT	CASSISGTGVNQPQHF
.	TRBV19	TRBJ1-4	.	TGTGCCAGTAGTACGGGCACTGGGAAGGCGGGGGAAAAACTGTTTTTT	CASSTGTGKAGEKLFF
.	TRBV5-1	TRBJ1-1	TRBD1	TGCGCCAGCAGCAGACAGGGTGTTAAGATGAACACTGAAGCTTTCTTT	CASSRQGVKMNTEAFF
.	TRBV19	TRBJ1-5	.	TGTGCCACCTCACACGACTCGGGTCAGCCCCAGCATTTT	CATSHDSGQPQHF
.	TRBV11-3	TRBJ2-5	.	TGTGCCAGCAGCCCAGGCCAAGAGACCCAGTACTTC	CASSPGQETQYF
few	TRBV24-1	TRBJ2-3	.	TGTGCCACCAGTCAGGACACAGATACGCAGTATTTT	CATSQDTDTQYF
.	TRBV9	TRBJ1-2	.	TGTGCCAGCGCCCGGGGGGGTGACTATGGCTACACCTTC	CASARGGDYGYTF
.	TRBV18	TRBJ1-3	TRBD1	TGTGCCAGCTCCACCACCCGGGACAGTGGAAACACCATATATTTT	CASSTTRDSGNTIYF
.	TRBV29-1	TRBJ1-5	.	TGCAGCGTTGAGTCAGGGAAGAGTGGTCAGCCCCAGCATTTT	CSVESGKSGQPQHF
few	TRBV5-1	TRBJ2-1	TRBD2	TGCGCCAGCTGGACTAGCGCATACAATGAGCAGTTCTTC	CASWTSAYNEQFF
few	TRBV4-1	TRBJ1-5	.	TGCGCCAGCAGCCAAGATTTGGGCCAGCCCCAGCATTTT	CASSQDLGQPQHF